The text below deals with one T cell receptor (beta chain). Its antigen is undetermined. This CDR3 region has 13 residues. Looked up from germline, CDR1 is MNHNS and CDR2 is SASEGT. The ends were cut back, 7 bases at V and 4 bases at J, with 11 bases in the middle. Expressed TCRB transcripts were sequenced after all isolated RNA was converted to cDNA. Produced via immunoSEQ multiplex PCR; TCRdb's table is partial and in-frame only. The sample records 810,000 or so clones, about a sixth being singletons. The data are from a study of beta chain features in type 1 diabetes. Study in general: Over all samples combined, about 100,000,000 sorted cells were examined. Study results and caveats: Patients with type 1 diabetes showed fewer VDJ junction insertions and more deletions. A greater similarity of naive, central memory and Treg TCRB repertoires was seen among patients than among healthy donors. Significant though moderate, a shortening of TCRB CDR3s appeared in all four CD4+ subsets of Type 1 diabetes patients.

Sequenced: naive CD4+ T cells from blood. The genes are TRBV6-1 and TRBJ1-5; D gene unclear. The source of this sequence is a woman aged 18-29 years in good health. The CDR3 here is CASNEGRNQPQHF. CDR3 DNA sequence: TGTGCCAGCAATGAGGGTCGGAATCAGCCCCAGCATTTT.